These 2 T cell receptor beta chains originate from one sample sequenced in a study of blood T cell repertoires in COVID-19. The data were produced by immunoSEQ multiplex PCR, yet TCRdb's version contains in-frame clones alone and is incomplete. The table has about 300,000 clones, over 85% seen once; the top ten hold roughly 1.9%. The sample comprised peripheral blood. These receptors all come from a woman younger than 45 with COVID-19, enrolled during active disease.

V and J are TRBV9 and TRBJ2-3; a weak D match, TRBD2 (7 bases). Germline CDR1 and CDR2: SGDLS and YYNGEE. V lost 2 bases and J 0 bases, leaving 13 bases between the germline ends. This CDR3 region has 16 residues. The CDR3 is CASSVGGRGSTDTQYF. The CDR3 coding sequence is TGTGCCAGCAGCGTTGGTGGGAGGGGGAGCACAGATACGCAGTATTTT.

CDR3 in amino acids: CASSSGTAREQFF. Here the CDR3 DNA reads TGTGCCAGCAGCTCCGGGACAGCTAGGGAGCAGTTCTTC. The chain uses TRBV7-9 and TRBJ2-1, with TRBD1 identical over 7 bases. This CDR3 spans 13 amino acids. The ends lost 4 bases at V and 10 bases at J; junction bases unmatched: 7. Germline V gene data show CDR1 as SEHNR and CDR2 as FQNEAQ (reference sequence).